The 24 T cell receptor beta chains in this list originate from one sample, sequenced in a study of response to subunit inactivated influenza vaccine. TCRdb redid the calling of the RT-PCR reads with MiXCR, one entry per CDR3 protein. This table holds some 800,000 distinct CDR3 sequences, around 20% found once. Sequenced material: PBMCs from blood, taken about 5 days after vaccination. These receptors were obtained from a man aged 45-65 years who received an inactivated influenza vaccine.

The rearrangement links TRBV7-9 to TRBJ2-2; D not certain. The CDR3 length is 12 residues. V lost 6 bases, J lost 6 bases, and 8 bases lay in between. Germline lookup yields CDR1 SEHNR and CDR2 FQNEAQ (reference sequence). Here the CDR3 DNA reads TGTGCCAGCAGTTCGACCCCCGGGGAGCTGTTTTTT. It encodes CASSSTPGELFF.

The rearrangement links TRBV6-2 or TRBV6-3 to TRBJ2-5, with a tentative D call TRBD1 (6 bases). The germline V gene has CDR1 MNHEY and CDR2 SVGEGT. The CDR3 length is 17 residues. Trimming took 1 base from V and 1 from J, leaving 16 bases between them. The CDR3 DNA is TGTGCCAGCAGTTACTTAGGCAGGGGTGTTCCCCAAGAGACCCAGTACTTC. It specifies CASSYLGRGVPQETQYF.

The gene calls are TRBV5-5 and TRBJ2-1, with 8 bases matching TRBD2. Germline trimming cut 0 bases from V and 7 bases from J; bases unmatched to any gene: 12. The CDR3 spans 17 residues. Germline CDR1 and CDR2: SGHKS and YYEKEE (reference sequence). The CDR3 sequence: CASSLGQSGGMGNEQFF. CDR3 nucleotide sequence: TGTGCCAGCAGCTTGGGGCAGAGCGGGGGAATGGGGAATGAGCAGTTCTTC.

In the case of this clonotype: Germline and junction disagree at one end, which may indicate a read error. The chain is built from TRBV20-1 and TRBJ2-1; 9 bases fit TRBD2. There are 16 residues in the CDR3. The germline V gene encodes CDR1 DFQATT and CDR2 SNEGSKA (reference sequence). Here the CDR3 reads CSSRGVKREAYNEQFF. DNA of the CDR3: TGCAGTTCTAGAGGAGTAAAGCGGGAGGCCTACAATGAGCAGTTCTTC.

This clonotype was recorded a few times. The chain carries TRBV11-2 and TRBJ2-3, with TRBD1 matching 9 bases. Germline V gene lookup returns CDR1 SGHAT and CDR2 FQNNGV. The CDR3 contains 14 residues. The ends lost 4 bases at V and 5 bases at J; junction bases unmatched: 4. The CDR3 spells CASSSQGARDTQYF. The CDR3 DNA is TGTGCCAGCAGCTCACAGGGGGCCAGAGATACGCAGTATTTT.

The V call is TRBV20-1, the J call TRBJ2-1; a weak D match, TRBD2 (6 bases). CDR1 is DFQATT, CDR2 SNEGSKA, per germline (reference sequence). V was cut by 6 bases and J by 5 bases, with 17 bases left in between. The CDR3 consists of 14 residues. The CDR3 protein is CSAPTGTPDNEQFF. The CDR3 DNA follows: TGCAGTGCCCCGACCGGGACTCCGGACAATGAGCAGTTCTTC.

This clonotype was seen more than once but under ten times. The chain has TRBV5-5 and TRBJ1-1; TRBD1 might be the D (6 bases). The ends were cut back, 3 bases at V and 3 bases at J, with 18 bases in the middle. Germline values: CDR1 SGHKS, CDR2 YYEKEE (reference sequence). There are 16 residues in the CDR3. The DNA of the CDR3 is TGTGCCAGCAGCTCCCTCCCCAGGGGTCGTGACACTGAAGCTTTCTTT. The encoded protein is CASSSLPRGRDTEAFF. The full variable domain, rest sourced from reference TRBV5-5 and TRBJ1-1, is DAGVTQSPTHLIKTRGQQVTLRCSPISGHKSVSWYQQVLGQGPQFIFQYYEKEERGRGNFPDRFSARQFPNYSSELNVNALLLGDSALYLCASSSLPRGRDTEAFFGQGTRLTVV.

V gene TRBV5-1 combines with J gene TRBJ2-1, with 10 positions matching TRBD1. CDR3 length: 15 amino acids. V dropped 4 bases and J dropped 6; count of bases not matched to a gene: 7. CDR1 is SGHRS and CDR2 is YFSETQ in the germline V gene. The CDR3 sequence: CASSAFGTGANEQFF. The CDR3 region has the DNA TGCGCCAGCAGCGCATTCGGGACAGGGGCCAATGAGCAGTTCTTC. The full variable domain, its missing parts supplied by reference TRBV5-1 and TRBJ2-1, is KAGVTQTPRYLIKTRGQQVTLSCSPISGHRSVSWYQQTPGQGLQFLFEYFSETQRNKGNFPGRFSGRQFSNSRSEMNVSTLELGDSALYLCASSAFGTGANEQFFGPGTRLTVL.

V is TRBV10-2 and J is TRBJ2-3; TRBD2 agrees at 8 bases. Germline V lookup: CDR1 WSHSY, CDR2 SAAADI. This CDR3 has 15 amino acids. After removal of 8 bases from V and 2 bases from J, the junction contained 9 bases not matched to a gene. The CDR3 protein is CASGTRFFPTDTQYF. The CDR3 nucleotides read TGCGCCAGCGGGACTAGGTTTTTTCCCACAGATACGCAGTATTTT.

The V gene is TRBV10-3, the J gene TRBJ2-6; D tentatively reads TRBD1 or TRBD2 (5 bases each). Germline V gene lookup returns CDR1 ENHRY and CDR2 SYGVKD. The V end lost 7 bases, the J end lost 0 bases, and 16 bases lay between the germline ends. The CDR3 totals 17 residues. This chain's CDR3 is CAIKTGTPSSGANVLTF. CDR3 nucleotides: TGTGCCATCAAAACCGGGACGCCTAGCTCTGGGGCCAACGTCCTGACTTTC.

DNA of the CDR3: TGCAGTGCCTCCCTAGAGTGGGACTCTCGCGGCGAGCAGTACTTC. Its translation: CSASLEWDSRGEQYF. The rearrangement links TRBV20-1 to TRBJ2-7, with D perhaps matching TRBD2 (6 bases). This CDR3 spans 15 amino acids. The germline V gene has CDR1 DFQATT and CDR2 SNEGSKA (reference sequence). Deletions cut 6 bases from V and 6 bases from J, with 24 bases between.

This clonotype was picked up a small number of times. The chain couples TRBV2 to TRBJ1-6; 7 nucleotides match TRBD1. The V gene's germline CDR1 is SNHLY and CDR2 FYNNEI. The V and J ends lost 2 bases and 5 bases, in that order; junction bases with no gene match: 3. The CDR3 spans 15 residues. For the CDR3, the DNA is TGTGCCAGCAGTGAATACAGGGGAAATAATTCACCCCTCCACTTT. This gives the protein CASSEYRGNNSPLHF.

The chain has TRBV7-9 and TRBJ2-2, with D perhaps matching TRBD1 (6 bases). The V gene lost 4 bases and the J gene lost 7 bases, with 13 bases spanning the gap. The germline V gene has CDR1 SEHNR and CDR2 FQNEAQ (reference sequence). The CDR3 consists of 14 residues. The CDR3 bases are TGTGCCAGCAGCTCCCAGGGGCGTAGCGGGGAGCTGTTTTTT. Translating gives CASSSQGRSGELFF.

The chain couples TRBV7-8 to TRBJ2-1; D call uncertain. V lost 5 bases, J lost 0 bases, and 11 bases lay in between. Germline CDR1 is SGHVS and CDR2 is FQNEAQ. There are 15 residues in the CDR3. In DNA form, the CDR3 reads TGTGCCAGCAGCCCAGACACGAGCTCCTACAATGAGCAGTTCTTC. Encoded protein: CASSPDTSSYNEQFF. The entire variable domain, with the rest obtained from reference TRBV7-8 and TRBJ2-1, is as follows: GAGVSQSPRYKVAKRGQDVALRCDPISGHVSLFWYQQALGQGPEFLTYFQNEAQLDKSGLPSDRFFAERPEGSVSTLKIQRTQQEDSAVYLCASSPDTSSYNEQFFGPGTRLTVL.

This clonotype was seen more than once but under ten times. The chain couples TRBV25-1 to TRBJ1-1, with a weak D call TRBD1 (5 bases). V lost 2 bases to trimming and J lost 2 bases, with 9 bases between them. Germline CDR1 reads MGHDK; CDR2 reads SYGVNS. The CDR3 covers 14 residues. CDR3 coding DNA: TGTGCCAGCAGTGAACTAAGGGGTAACACTGAAGCTTTCTTT. Translation gives CASSELRGNTEAFF.

V usage is TRBV7-2 and J usage is TRBJ2-7; 8 nucleotides line up with TRBD1. Germline values: CDR1 SGHTA, CDR2 FQGNSA. Trimming at V came to 6 bases and at J to 2 bases, leaving 6 bases not matched to a gene. The CDR3 runs 14 residues. The CDR3 DNA reads TGTGCCAGCAGATATGACAGGGGACCCTACGAGCAGTACTTC. It encodes CASRYDRGPYEQYF. Filled out from reference TRBV7-2 and TRBJ2-7, the complete variable domain reads GAGVSQSPSNKVTEKGKDVELRCDPISGHTALYWYRQSLGQGLEFLIYFQGNSAPDKSGLPSDRFSAERTGGSVSTLTIQRTQQEDSAVYLCASRYDRGPYEQYFGPGTRLTVT.

This clonotype has more than one count but fewer than ten. The chain employs TRBV7-8 and TRBJ2-1; D is possibly TRBD1 (5 bases). Trimming removed 3 bases from V and 5 bases from J, with 14 bases in between. This CDR3 spans 15 amino acids. Germline V gene sequence: CDR1 SGHVS, CDR2 FQNEAQ. The CDR3 DNA is TGTGCCAGCAGCTTTGGGTCCAGGGTAGACAATGAGCAGTTCTTC. Amino acid sequence: CASSFGSRVDNEQFF.

In its sample, this clonotype was seen many times. The V and J genes are TRBV20-1 and TRBJ2-3; D is possibly TRBD1 (6 bases). The CDR3 is 13 residues long. Germline V gene data show CDR1 as DFQATT and CDR2 as SNEGSKA (reference sequence). Trimming removed 0 bases from V and 7 bases from J, with 11 bases in between. CDR3 sequence reads: CSARDQGHHTQYF. The CDR3 DNA reads TGCAGTGCTAGAGATCAGGGACACCATACGCAGTATTTT.

This clonotype occurred a few times. The chain employs TRBV20-1 and TRBJ2-1; perhaps TRBD1 as D (6 bases). CDR1 DFQATT and CDR2 SNEGSKA come from the germline V gene (reference sequence). The CDR3 is made up of 15 amino acids. The germline V and J ends were trimmed by 0 bases and 4 bases, with 13 bases remaining between them. For the CDR3, the DNA is TGCAGTGCTAGAGATGTACAGGGTTGGTACAATGAGCAGTTCTTC. Translating gives CSARDVQGWYNEQFF.

This clonotype appeared many times. The chain links TRBV20-1 to TRBJ2-7; no reliable D call. Germline V lookup: CDR1 DFQATT, CDR2 SNEGSKA (reference sequence). This CDR3 region has 13 residues. V was trimmed by 1 base and J by 0 bases, leaving 7 bases between them. CDR3 in amino acids: CSARGRVSYEQYF. The CDR3 coding sequence is TGCAGTGCTAGAGGCAGAGTCTCCTACGAGCAGTACTTC.

This clonotype was found a few times. The chain couples TRBV7-2 to TRBJ2-4, with 7 bases fitting TRBD1. Trimming removed 5 bases from V and 11 bases from J; junction bases left unmatched: 9. Looked up from germline, CDR1 is SGHTA and CDR2 is FQGNSA. CDR3 size: 13 residues. This chain's CDR3 is CASSPDRQGVQYF. DNA of the CDR3: TGTGCCAGCAGCCCGGACAGGCAGGGAGTTCAGTACTTC.

This clonotype was recorded at least ten times. This chain's CDR3 is CSASPSGADRRVTGELFF. The CDR3 region has the DNA TGCAGTGCTAGCCCCTCGGGGGCAGACCGACGGGTCACCGGGGAGCTGTTTTTT. The rearrangement joins TRBV20-1 to TRBJ2-2; D is possibly TRBD1 or TRBD2 (6 bases each). The germline V and J ends were trimmed by 3 bases and 4 bases, with 24 bases remaining between them. CDR1 DFQATT and CDR2 SNEGSKA come from the germline V gene (reference sequence). The CDR3 has 18 amino acids.

The table lists this clonotype with many counts. In DNA, the CDR3 is TGCGCCAGCAGCGCGGACGGGAATTGGGCTCAGCCCCAGCATTTT. Its protein is CASSADGNWAQPQHF. This chain links TRBV5-1 with TRBJ1-5; D uncertain. V lost 4 bases to trimming and J lost 6 bases, with 17 bases between them. CDR3 length: 15 amino acids. Germline assignment: CDR1 SGHRS and CDR2 YFSETQ.

The chain employs TRBV3-1 and TRBJ2-5; D is undetermined. Germline CDR1 is LGHDT and CDR2 is YNNKEL (reference sequence). V lost 3 bases and J 4 bases, leaving 6 bases between the germline ends. The CDR3 spans 12 residues. CDR3 sequence reads: CASSHAGETQYF. In DNA form, the CDR3 reads TGTGCCAGCAGCCATGCTGGAGAGACCCAGTACTTC.